Listed here are 12 T cell receptor beta chains from one sample, sequenced in a study of shared clonotypes between healthy human individuals (dated by TCRdb to 2020 to 2022). Library preparation employed the immunoSEQ multiplex PCR assay. TCRdb limited this immuneACCESS table to in-frame rearrangements with V and J called. A share of clones is missing; checked studies link under half to unresolved V genes, and the rest is unexplained. The sample data list 2 million to 2.5 million clones, and approximately 94% of these were observed just once. About 0.13% of the sample goes to the ten largest clones. Sequenced: naive CD4+ T cells sorted from blood. The intended sense of this specimen's cell subset or site label: CD45RA+ positively selected. The receptors were gathered from a man aged 18 to 29 in good health.

This chain links TRBV7-9 with TRBJ2-4; TRBD2 agrees at 7 bases. Germline-derived CDR1 and CDR2 are SEHNR and FQNEAQ (reference sequence). This CDR3 is 16 amino acids long. V shed 5 bases and J 1 base; nucleotides not matched to a gene: 8. The DNA for the CDR3 is TGTGCCAGCAGCCACACTAGCGCCCTTGCCAAAAACATTCAGTACTTC. This translates into CASSHTSALAKNIQYF.

The chain has TRBV27 and TRBJ2-1; 8 positions match TRBD1. Germline V CDR1 and CDR2: MNHEY, SMNVEV (reference sequence). The CDR3 loop spans 13 amino acids. V was clipped by 10 bases and J by 4 bases; unmatched bases: 6. Here the CDR3 reads CAIGRGRYNEQFF. The CDR3 nucleotides read TGTGCCATCGGCAGGGGGCGATACAATGAGCAGTTCTTC.

The chain employs TRBV9 and TRBJ2-5; 10 nucleotides line up with TRBD1. This CDR3 region has 16 residues. V lost 1 base to trimming and J lost 5 bases; unmatched junction nucleotides: 8. The germline gives CDR1 SGDLS, CDR2 YYNGEE. The CDR3 is CASSVRGDRGGETQYF. For the CDR3, the DNA is TGTGCCAGCAGCGTAAGAGGGGACAGGGGAGGCGAGACCCAGTACTTC.

This clone showed up just once. The V call is TRBV11-2, the J call TRBJ1-5; D is perhaps TRBD1 (5 bases). This CDR3 has 15 amino acids. V shed 5 bases and J shed 3 bases, with 14 bases lying between them. In germline, CDR1 is SGHAT, CDR2 FQNNGV. The CDR3 region is CASSPHIGDNQPQHF. The CDR3 nucleotides are TGTGCCAGCAGCCCCCACATAGGGGACAATCAGCCCCAGCATTTT. The full variable domain, completed using reference TRBV11-2 and TRBJ1-5, is EAGVAQSPRYKIIEKRQSVAFWCNPISGHATLYWYQQILGQGPKLLIQFQNNGVVDDSQLPKDRFSAERLKGVDSTLKIQPAKLEDSAVYLCASSPHIGDNQPQHFGDGTRLSIL.

The chain has TRBV6-6 and TRBJ1-4; perhaps TRBD1 as D (6 bases). CDR3 size: 16 residues. Trimming cost V 5 bases and J 0 bases, with 13 bases left between them. Looked up from germline, CDR1 is MNHNY and CDR2 is SVGAGI (reference sequence). The CDR3 DNA reads as TGTGCCAGCAGTATACAGGGCGTCGCAACTAATGAAAAACTGTTTTTT. It specifies CASSIQGVATNEKLFF.

This rearrangement joins TRBV11-1 to TRBJ1-5; D is uncertain. CDR3 length equals 17 residues. Germline V lookup: CDR1 SGHAT, CDR2 FQDESV (reference sequence). Trimming removed 5 bases at V and 4 bases at J, with 21 bases between. This chain's CDR3 is CASSPDGRERQNQPQHF. The CDR3 coding sequence is TGTGCCAGCAGCCCCGACGGGCGAGAACGCCAGAATCAGCCCCAGCATTTT.

CDR3 nucleotides: TGTGCCAGCAGCTTATCCAGCGCTTTATCCTACGAGCAGTACTTC. Protein: CASSLSSALSYEQYF. The V call is TRBV7-2, the J call TRBJ2-7, with D hard to call. This CDR3 comprises 15 residues. CDR1 is SGHTA, CDR2 FQGNSA, per germline. V lost 2 bases and J 1 base, leaving 12 bases between the germline ends.

This sequence joins TRBV5-1 and TRBJ2-7; 11 bases fit TRBD1. Germline CDR1 reads SGHRS; CDR2 reads YFSETQ. V lost 4 bases and J lost 6; bases outside the gene matches: 12. The CDR3 consists of 16 residues. CDR3 DNA: TGCGCCAGCAGCGAAACAAGAACCGGGACAGGGGGCGAGCAGTACTTC. The encoded protein is CASSETRTGTGGEQYF.

J is TRBJ1-3 and V is TRBV10-3, with D perhaps TRBD1 (5 bases). The CDR3 is 14 amino acids. Germline lookup yields CDR1 ENHRY and CDR2 SYGVKD. The V end was cut by 8 bases, the J end by 0 bases, with 11 bases between. The CDR3 spells CAIGAGTSGNTIYF. The DNA for the CDR3 is TGTGCCATCGGGGCAGGGACCTCTGGAAACACCATATATTTT.

The chain couples TRBV7-2 to TRBJ2-1; possible D gene TRBD2, 7 bases. The CDR3 is 18 residues long. Trimming left V 3 bases short and J 0 bases short, with 18 bases between. Germline assignment: CDR1 SGHTA and CDR2 FQGNSA. The CDR3 region is CASSFLLGGGGSYNEQFF. CDR3 DNA: TGTGCCAGCAGCTTCCTCCTTGGGGGAGGGGGCTCCTACAATGAGCAGTTCTTC.

The sample holds a few counts of this clone. The rearrangement joins TRBV19 to TRBJ1-2; D possibly corresponds to TRBD1 (6 bases). The germline V and J ends were trimmed by 5 bases and 4 bases, with 14 bases remaining between them. Germline V gene data show CDR1 as LNHDA and CDR2 as SQIVND (reference sequence). The CDR3 runs to 14 residues. This CDR3 reads CASSPQTGSYGYTF. The DNA for the CDR3 is TGTGCCAGTAGTCCTCAAACAGGGAGCTATGGCTACACCTTC.

Concerning this clone itself: The sample carries other DNA sequences with the same CDR3. This rearrangement joins TRBV5-1 to TRBJ2-3; D is perhaps TRBD1 (6 bases). V was cut by 4 bases and J by 0 bases, with 9 bases left in between. CDR1 SGHRS and CDR2 YFSETQ come from the germline V gene. The CDR3 sequence is 14 residues long. The CDR3 DNA follows: TGCGCCAGCAGCCCGGGACATAGCACAGATACGCAGTATTTT. This sequence encodes CASSPGHSTDTQYF.